This TCR beta chain was profiled in a study of T-cell reconstitution after alpha-beta-depleted transplantation in children. This clonotype has a count of ten or more. The CDR3 sequence is 13 residues long. Looked up from germline, CDR1 is DFQATT and CDR2 is SNEGSKA (reference sequence). Trimming removed 2 bases at V and 4 bases at J, with 8 bases between. Using unique molecular identifiers, the investigators prepared the TCRbeta library. TCRdb passed the PCR reads through MiXCR, listing each CDR3 protein once. The sample shows some 150,000 distinct CDR3 sequences, around 10% of them seen only once. This material consisted of PBMCs, mostly from graft donor cells, taken 180 days after TCRalphabeta/CD19-depleted stem cell transplant. This TCR was recovered from a female patient aged 2 to 10 who had a stem cell transplant for congenital amegakaryocytic thrombocytopenia, so the T cells may come from the graft donor. The V and J genes are TRBV20-1 and TRBJ1-4; possibly TRBD1 for D (5 bases). The DNA for the CDR3 is TGCAGTGCTAGATGGGGGGATAATGAAAAACTGTTTTTT. Its protein is CSARWGDNEKLFF.